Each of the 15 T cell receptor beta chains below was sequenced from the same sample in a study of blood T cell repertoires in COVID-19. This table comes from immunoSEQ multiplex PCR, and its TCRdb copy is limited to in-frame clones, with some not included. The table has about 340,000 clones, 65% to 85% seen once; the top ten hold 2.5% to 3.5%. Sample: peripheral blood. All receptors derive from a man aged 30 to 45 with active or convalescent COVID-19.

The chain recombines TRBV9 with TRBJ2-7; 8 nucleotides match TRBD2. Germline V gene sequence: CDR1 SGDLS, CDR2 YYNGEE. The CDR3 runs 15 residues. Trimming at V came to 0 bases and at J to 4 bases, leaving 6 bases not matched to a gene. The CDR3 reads CASSVAGGAGYEQYF. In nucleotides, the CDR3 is TGTGCCAGCAGCGTAGCCGGGGGGGCCGGGTACGAGCAGTACTTC. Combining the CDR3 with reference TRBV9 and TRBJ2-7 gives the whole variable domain DSGVTQTPKHLITATGQRVTLRCSPRSGDLSVYWYQQSLDQGLQFLIQYYNGEERAKGNILERFSAQQFPDLHSELNLSSLELGDSALYFCASSVAGGAGYEQYFGPGTRLTVT.

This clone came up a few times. This chain's CDR3 is CASRVAGGPNTQYF. CDR3 bases: TGTGCCAGCAGGGTAGCGGGGGGGCCCAATACGCAGTATTTT. This sequence joins TRBV6-5 and TRBJ2-3; 11 bases line up with TRBD2. V lost 6 bases, J lost 7 bases, and 6 bases stayed unmatched. Germline CDR1 is MNHEY and CDR2 is SVGAGI. This CDR3 is built from 14 residues.

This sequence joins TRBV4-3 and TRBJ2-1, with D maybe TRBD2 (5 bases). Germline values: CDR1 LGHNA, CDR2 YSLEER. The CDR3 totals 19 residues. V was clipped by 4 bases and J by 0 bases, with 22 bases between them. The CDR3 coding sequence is TGCGCCAGCAGCCCTGATTGGCTCCTGCGGGCAAGCTCCTACAATGAGCAGTTCTTC. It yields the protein CASSPDWLLRASSYNEQFF.

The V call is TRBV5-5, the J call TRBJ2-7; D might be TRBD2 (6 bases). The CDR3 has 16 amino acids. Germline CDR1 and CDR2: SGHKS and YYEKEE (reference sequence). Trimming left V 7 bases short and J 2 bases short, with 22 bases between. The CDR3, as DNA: TGTGCCAGCGGGAGGCAGCCAGAGAGGGGAGCCTACGAGCAGTACTTC. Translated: CASGRQPERGAYEQYF.

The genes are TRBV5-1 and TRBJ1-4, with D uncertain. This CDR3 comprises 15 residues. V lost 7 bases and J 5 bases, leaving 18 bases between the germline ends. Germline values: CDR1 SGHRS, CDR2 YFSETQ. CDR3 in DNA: TGCGCCAGCGGACTTGGCGGCCTTTCGAATGAAAAACTGTTTTTT. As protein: CASGLGGLSNEKLFF.

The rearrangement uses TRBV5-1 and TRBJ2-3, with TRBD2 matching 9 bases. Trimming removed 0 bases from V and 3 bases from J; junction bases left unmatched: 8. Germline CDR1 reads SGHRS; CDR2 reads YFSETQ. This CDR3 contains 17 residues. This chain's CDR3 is CASSLGFSGGGTDTQYF. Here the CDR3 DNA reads TGCGCCAGCAGCTTGGGATTTAGCGGGGGTGGTACAGATACGCAGTATTTT.

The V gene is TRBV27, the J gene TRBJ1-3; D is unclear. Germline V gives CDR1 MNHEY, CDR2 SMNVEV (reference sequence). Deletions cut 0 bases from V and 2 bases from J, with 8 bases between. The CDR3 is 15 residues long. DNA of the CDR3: TGTGCCAGCAGTTTATCGATCTGGCCTGGAAACACCATATATTTT. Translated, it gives CASSLSIWPGNTIYF.

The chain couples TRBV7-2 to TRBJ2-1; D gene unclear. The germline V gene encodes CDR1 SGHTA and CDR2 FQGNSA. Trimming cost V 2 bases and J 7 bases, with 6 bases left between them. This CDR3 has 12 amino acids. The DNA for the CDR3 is TGTGCCAGCAGCTTAAAAGCAAATGAGCAGTTCTTC. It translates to CASSLKANEQFF. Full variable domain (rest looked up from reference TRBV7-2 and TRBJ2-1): GAGVSQSPSNKVTEKGKDVELRCDPISGHTALYWYRQSLGQGLEFLIYFQGNSAPDKSGLPSDRFSAERTGGSVSTLTIQRTQQEDSAVYLCASSLKANEQFFGPGTRLTVL.

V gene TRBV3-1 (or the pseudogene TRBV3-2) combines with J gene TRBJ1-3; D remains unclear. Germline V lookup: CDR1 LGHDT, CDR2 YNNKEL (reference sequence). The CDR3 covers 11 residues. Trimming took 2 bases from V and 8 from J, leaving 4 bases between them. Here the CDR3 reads CASSQSDTIYF. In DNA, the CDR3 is TGTGCCAGCAGCCAATCTGACACCATATATTTT.

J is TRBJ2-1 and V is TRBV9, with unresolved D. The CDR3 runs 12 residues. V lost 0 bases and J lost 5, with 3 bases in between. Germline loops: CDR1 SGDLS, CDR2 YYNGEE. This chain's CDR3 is CASSVVNNEQFF. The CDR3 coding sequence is TGTGCCAGCAGCGTAGTTAACAATGAGCAGTTCTTC.

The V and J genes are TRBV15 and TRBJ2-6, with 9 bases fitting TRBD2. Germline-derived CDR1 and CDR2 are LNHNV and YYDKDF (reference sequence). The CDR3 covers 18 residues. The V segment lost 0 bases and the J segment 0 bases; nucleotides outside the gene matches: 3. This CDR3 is CATSRDVAGASGANVLTF. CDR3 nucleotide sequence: TGTGCCACCAGCAGAGACGTAGCGGGAGCCTCTGGGGCCAACGTCCTGACTTTC.

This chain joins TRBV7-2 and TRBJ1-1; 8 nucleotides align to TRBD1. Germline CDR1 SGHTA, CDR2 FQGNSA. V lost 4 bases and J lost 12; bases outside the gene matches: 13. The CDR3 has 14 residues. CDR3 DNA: TGTGCCAGCAGCTACACCGCGGACAGGGCGCCGACTTTCTTT. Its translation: CASSYTADRAPTFF.

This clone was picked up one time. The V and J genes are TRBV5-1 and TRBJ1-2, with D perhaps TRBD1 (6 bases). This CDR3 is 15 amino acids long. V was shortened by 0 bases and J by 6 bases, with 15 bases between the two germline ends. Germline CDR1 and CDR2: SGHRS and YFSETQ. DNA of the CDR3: TGCGCCAGCAGCTTGGAGGACAGCCTCTCTCATGGCTACACCTTC. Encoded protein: CASSLEDSLSHGYTF.

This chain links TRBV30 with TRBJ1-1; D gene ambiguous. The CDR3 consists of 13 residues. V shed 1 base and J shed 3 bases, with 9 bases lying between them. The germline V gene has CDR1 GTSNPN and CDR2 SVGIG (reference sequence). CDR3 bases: TGTGCCTGGAGTGAGGCGGGGTACACTGAAGCTTTCTTT. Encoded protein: CAWSEAGYTEAFF.

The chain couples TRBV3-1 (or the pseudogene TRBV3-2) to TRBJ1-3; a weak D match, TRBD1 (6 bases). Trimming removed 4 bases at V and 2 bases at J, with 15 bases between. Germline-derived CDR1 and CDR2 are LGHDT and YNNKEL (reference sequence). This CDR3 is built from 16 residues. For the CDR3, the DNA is TGTGCCAGCAGCCTCGTAGGGGGGGGGACTGGAAACACCATATATTTT. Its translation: CASSLVGGGTGNTIYF.